Shown below are 3 T cell receptor beta chains from a single sample sequenced in a study of patients and donors after allogeneic stem cell transplantation. A single record per CDR3 protein comes from TCRdb applying MiXCR to the RT-PCR reads. The top ten clones hold around 3.2% of a sample with under 200,000 distinct CDR3 sequences, approximately 30% of them seen once. Material for sequencing was blood, either unsorted or a sorted T cell fraction (not recorded which). The receptors derive from a human donor who was either an allogeneic HSCT recipient or a stem cell or donor lymphocyte infusion donor (not recorded which). It is not recorded whose cells these are; they may come from a transplant donor.

This chain links TRBV12-3 or TRBV12-4 with TRBJ2-7; 9 nucleotides align to TRBD2. The CDR3 has 15 residues. Trimming removed 3 bases from V and 2 bases from J; junction bases left unmatched: 5. Here the CDR3 DNA reads TGTGCCAGCAGTTTTTTGGGACTAGCCACCTACGAGCAGTACTTC. Translated, it gives CASSFLGLATYEQYF.

In its sample, this clonotype was seen a few times. The chain is built from TRBV5-4 and TRBJ2-5, with a possible D match to TRBD1 (5 bases). The CDR3 consists of 14 residues. CDR1 and CDR2 (germline): SGHNT, YYREEE (reference sequence). Trimming shortened V by 0 bases and J by 4 bases, and 10 bases separated the two germline ends. CDR3 loop: CASSLDNQGETQYF. The CDR3 DNA sequence: TGTGCCAGCAGCTTGGACAATCAGGGAGAGACCCAGTACTTC.

This rearrangement joins TRBV5-7 to TRBJ2-1; TRBD2 matches 13 bases. TRBV5-7 is recorded as an ORF, its role being uncertain. The CDR3 runs 21 residues. Germline trimming cut 8 bases from V and 11 bases from J; bases unmatched to any gene: 31. The CDR3 DNA follows: TGTGCCAGAGGGAAGCGGGGAGTTGGACTAGCGGGAGAGGTTTACACAGGGAAGCAGTTCTTC. Translated, it gives CARGKRGVGLAGEVYTGKQFF.